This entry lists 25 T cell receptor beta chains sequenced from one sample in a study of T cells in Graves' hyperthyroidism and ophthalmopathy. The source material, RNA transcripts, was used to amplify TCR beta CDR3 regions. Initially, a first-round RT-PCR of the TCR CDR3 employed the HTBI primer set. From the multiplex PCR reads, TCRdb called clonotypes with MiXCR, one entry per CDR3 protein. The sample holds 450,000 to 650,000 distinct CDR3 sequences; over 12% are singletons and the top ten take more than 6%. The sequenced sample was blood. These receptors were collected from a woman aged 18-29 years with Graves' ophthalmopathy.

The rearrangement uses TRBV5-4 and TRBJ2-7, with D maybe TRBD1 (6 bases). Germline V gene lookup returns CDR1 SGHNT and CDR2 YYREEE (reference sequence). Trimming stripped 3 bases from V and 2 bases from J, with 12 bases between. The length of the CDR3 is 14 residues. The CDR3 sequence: CASSWGKGAYEQYF. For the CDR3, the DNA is TGTGCCAGCAGCTGGGGCAAGGGGGCCTACGAGCAGTACTTC.

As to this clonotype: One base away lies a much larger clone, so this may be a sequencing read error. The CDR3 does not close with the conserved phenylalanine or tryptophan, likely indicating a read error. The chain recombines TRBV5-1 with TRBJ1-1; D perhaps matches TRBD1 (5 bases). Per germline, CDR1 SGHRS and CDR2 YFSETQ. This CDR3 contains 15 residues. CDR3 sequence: CASSLVWDANTEAFI. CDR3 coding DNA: TGTGCCAGCAGCTTGGTCTGGGACGCGAACACTGAAGCTTTCATT.

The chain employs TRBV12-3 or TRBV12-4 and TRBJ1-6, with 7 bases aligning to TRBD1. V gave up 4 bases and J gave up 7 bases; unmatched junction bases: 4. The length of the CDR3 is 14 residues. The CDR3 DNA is TGTGCCAGCAGTTCTGAGACAGGGAATTCACCCCTCCACTTT. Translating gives CASSSETGNSPLHF.

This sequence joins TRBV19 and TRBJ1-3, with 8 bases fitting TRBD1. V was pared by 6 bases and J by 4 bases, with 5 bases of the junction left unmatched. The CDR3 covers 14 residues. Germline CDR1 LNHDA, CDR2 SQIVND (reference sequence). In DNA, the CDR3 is TGTGCCAGTAGAGGCAGGGGGCTCGGAAACACCATATATTTT. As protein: CASRGRGLGNTIYF.

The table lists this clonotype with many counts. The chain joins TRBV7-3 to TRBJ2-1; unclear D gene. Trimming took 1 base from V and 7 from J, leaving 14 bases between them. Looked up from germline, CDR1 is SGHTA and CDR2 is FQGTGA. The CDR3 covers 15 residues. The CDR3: CASSLSPSPFNEQFF. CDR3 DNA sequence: TGTGCCAGCAGCTTAAGTCCTAGTCCTTTTAATGAGCAGTTCTTC.

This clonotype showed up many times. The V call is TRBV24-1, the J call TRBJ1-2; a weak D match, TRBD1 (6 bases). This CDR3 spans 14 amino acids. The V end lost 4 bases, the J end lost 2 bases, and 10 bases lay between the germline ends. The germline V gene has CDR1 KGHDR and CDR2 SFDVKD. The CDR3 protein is CATSEAGQNYGYTF. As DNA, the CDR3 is TGTGCCACCAGTGAAGCCGGACAGAACTATGGCTACACCTTC.

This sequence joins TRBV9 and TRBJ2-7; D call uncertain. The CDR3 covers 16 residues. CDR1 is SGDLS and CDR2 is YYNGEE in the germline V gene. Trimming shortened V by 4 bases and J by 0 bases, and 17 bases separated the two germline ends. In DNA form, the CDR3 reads TGTGCCAGCAGCCCCACGAGCGAGGTCAGCTCCTACGAGCAGTACTTC. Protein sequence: CASSPTSEVSSYEQYF.

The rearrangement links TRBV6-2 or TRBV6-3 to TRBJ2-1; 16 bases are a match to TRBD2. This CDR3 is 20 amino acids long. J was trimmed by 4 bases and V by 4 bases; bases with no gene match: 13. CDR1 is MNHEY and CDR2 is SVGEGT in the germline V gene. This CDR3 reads CASSSIPGLAGGGTYNEQFF. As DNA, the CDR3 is TGTGCCAGCAGTTCTATTCCGGGACTAGCGGGAGGGGGGACTTACAATGAGCAGTTCTTC.

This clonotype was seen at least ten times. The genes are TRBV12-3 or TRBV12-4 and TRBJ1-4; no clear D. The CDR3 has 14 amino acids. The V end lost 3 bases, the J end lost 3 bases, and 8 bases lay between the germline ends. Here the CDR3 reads CASSFIRANEKLFF. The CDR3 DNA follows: TGTGCCAGCAGTTTTATTCGGGCTAATGAAAAACTGTTTTTT.

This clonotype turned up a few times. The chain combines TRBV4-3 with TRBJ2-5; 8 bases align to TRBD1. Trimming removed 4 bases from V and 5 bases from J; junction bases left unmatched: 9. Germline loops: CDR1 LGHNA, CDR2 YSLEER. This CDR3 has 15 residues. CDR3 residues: CASSRGQGSGETQYF. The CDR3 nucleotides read TGCGCCAGCAGCCGCGGACAGGGTTCCGGTGAGACCCAGTACTTC.

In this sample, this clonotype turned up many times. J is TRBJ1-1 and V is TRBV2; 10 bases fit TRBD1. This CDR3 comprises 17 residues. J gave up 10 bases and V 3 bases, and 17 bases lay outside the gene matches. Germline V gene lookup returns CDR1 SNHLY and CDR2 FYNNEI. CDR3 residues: CASSDSGTGVAGGVAFF. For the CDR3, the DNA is TGTGCCAGCAGTGACTCAGGGACAGGGGTTGCCGGGGGAGTAGCTTTCTTT.

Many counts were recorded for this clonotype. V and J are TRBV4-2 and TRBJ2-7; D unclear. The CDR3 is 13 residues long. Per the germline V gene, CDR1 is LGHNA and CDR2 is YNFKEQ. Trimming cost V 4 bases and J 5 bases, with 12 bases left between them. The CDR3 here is CASSPSTGNEQYF. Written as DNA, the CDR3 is TGTGCCAGCAGCCCAAGTACGGGCAACGAGCAGTACTTC.

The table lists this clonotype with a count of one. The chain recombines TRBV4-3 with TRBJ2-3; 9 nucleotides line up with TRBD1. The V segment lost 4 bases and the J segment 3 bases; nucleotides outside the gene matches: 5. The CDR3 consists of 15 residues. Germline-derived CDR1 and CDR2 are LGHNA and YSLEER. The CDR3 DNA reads TGCGCCAGCAGCCGCGGGGACAGGGCAACAGATACGCAGTATTTT. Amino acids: CASSRGDRATDTQYF.

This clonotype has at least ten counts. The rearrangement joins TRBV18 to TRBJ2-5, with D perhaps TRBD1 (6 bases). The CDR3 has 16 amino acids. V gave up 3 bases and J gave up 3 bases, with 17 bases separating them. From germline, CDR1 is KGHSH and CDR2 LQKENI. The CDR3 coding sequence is TGTGCCAGCTCACCCTCAACCGGGACAAGAAAAGAGACCCAGTACTTC. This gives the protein CASSPSTGTRKETQYF.

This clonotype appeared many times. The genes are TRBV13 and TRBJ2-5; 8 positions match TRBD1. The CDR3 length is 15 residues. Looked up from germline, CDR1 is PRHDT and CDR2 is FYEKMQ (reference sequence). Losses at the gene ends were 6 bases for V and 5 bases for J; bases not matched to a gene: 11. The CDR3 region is CASSRRTGQRETQYF. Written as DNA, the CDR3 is TGTGCCAGCAGTCGTAGGACAGGGCAGCGGGAGACCCAGTACTTC.

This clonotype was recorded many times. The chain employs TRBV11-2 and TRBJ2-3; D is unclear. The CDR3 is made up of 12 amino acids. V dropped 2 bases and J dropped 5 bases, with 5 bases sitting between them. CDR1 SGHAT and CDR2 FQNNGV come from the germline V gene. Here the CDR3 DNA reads TGTGCCAGCAGCTTACTCCGAGATACGCAGTATTTT. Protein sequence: CASSLLRDTQYF. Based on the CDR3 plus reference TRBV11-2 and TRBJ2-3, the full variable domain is EAGVAQSPRYKIIEKRQSVAFWCNPISGHATLYWYQQILGQGPKLLIQFQNNGVVDDSQLPKDRFSAERLKGVDSTLKIQPAKLEDSAVYLCASSLLRDTQYFGPGTRLTVL.

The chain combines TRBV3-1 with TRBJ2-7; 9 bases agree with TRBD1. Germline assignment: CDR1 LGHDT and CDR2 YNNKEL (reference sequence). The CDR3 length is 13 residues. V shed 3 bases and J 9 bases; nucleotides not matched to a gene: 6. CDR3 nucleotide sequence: TGTGCCAGCAGCCAGAGGACAGGGGCCGGGCAGTACTTC. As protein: CASSQRTGAGQYF.

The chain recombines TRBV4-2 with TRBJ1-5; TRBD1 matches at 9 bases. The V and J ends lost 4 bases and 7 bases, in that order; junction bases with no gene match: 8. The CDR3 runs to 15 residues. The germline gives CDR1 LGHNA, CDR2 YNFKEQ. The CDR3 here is CASSRPGQGEQPQHF. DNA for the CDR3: TGTGCCAGCAGCCGACCGGGACAGGGTGAGCAGCCCCAGCATTTT.

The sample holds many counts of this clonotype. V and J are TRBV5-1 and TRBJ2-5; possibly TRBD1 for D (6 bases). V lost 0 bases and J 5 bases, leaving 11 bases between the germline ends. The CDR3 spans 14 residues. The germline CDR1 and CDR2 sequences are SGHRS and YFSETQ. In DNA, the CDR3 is TGCGCCAGCAGCTTGGGGGTGCAGGGGGAGACCCAGTACTTC. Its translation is CASSLGVQGETQYF. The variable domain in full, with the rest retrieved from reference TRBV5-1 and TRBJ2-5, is KAGVTQTPRYLIKTRGQQVTLSCSPISGHRSVSWYQQTPGQGLQFLFEYFSETQRNKGNFPGRFSGRQFSNSRSEMNVSTLELGDSALYLCASSLGVQGETQYFGPGTRLLVL.

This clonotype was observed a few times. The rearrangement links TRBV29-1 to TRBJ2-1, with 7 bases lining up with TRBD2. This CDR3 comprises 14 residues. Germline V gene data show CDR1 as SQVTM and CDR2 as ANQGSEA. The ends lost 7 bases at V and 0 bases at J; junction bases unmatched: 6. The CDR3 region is CSGSGSSSYNEQFF. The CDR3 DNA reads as TGCAGCGGTAGCGGGTCGAGCTCCTACAATGAGCAGTTCTTC.

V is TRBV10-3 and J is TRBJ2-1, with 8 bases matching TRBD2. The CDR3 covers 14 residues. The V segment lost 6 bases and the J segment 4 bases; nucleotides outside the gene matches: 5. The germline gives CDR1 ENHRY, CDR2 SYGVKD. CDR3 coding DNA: TGTGCCATCAGGGAGCGGGAGCCGTACAATGAGCAGTTCTTC. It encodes CAIREREPYNEQFF.

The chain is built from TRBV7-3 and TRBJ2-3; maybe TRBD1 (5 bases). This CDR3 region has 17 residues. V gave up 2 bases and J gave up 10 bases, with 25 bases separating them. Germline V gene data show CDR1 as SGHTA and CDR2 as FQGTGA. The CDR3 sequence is CASSLPTWASDEGAQYF. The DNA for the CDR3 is TGTGCCAGCAGCTTACCTACTTGGGCTTCGGATGAAGGGGCGCAGTATTTT.

CDR3 in amino acids: CASSYPGTSGRGSNEQFF. CDR3 DNA sequence: TGTGCCAGCAGCTATCCTGGGACTAGCGGGAGGGGATCCAATGAGCAGTTCTTC. The V call is TRBV11-2, the J call TRBJ2-1; 16 bases are a match to TRBD2. The germline CDR1 and CDR2 sequences are SGHAT and FQNNGV. The CDR3 is made up of 18 amino acids. Trimming cost V 4 bases and J 6 bases; bases outside gene matches: 9.

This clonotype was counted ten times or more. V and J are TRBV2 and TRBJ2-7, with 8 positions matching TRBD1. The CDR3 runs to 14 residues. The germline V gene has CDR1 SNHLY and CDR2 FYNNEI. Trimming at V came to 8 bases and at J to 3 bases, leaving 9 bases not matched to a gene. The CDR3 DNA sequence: TGTGCCAGCGAGTCCTCGGGACAGGTCTACGAGCAGTACTTC. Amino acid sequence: CASESSGQVYEQYF. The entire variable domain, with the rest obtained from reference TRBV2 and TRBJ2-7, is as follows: EPEVTQTPSHQVTQMGQEVILRCVPISNHLYFYWYRQILGQKVEFLVSFYNNEISEKSEIFDDQFSVERPDGSNFTLKIRSTKLEDSAMYFCASESSGQVYEQYFGPGTRLTVT.

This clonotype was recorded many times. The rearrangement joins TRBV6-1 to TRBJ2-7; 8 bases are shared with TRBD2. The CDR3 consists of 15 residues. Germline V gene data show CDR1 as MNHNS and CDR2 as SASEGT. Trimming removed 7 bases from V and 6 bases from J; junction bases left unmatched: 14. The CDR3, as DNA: TGTGCCAGCACCCAGAATAGCGGGAAGAGTTCCGAGCAGTACTTC. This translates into CASTQNSGKSSEQYF.